This is a list of T cell receptor beta chains from one sample in a study of blood T cells in healthy people across ages. TCRdb called the 5' RACE reads again in MiXCR, with one record for every CDR3 protein. The repertoire holds some 760,000 distinct CDR3 sequences, with 20% to 25% as singletons. This sample was shared with a second study, whose subject was T cells of mothers and their children.

The sequenced sample was blood. Receptors originate from a boy aged 10-17 years in good health. The CDR3 runs from the conserved cysteine through the conserved F or W. A D gene is named only where the DNA matches it firmly. Clone size is not always given. Where it is, it says once, few, many or a class for expanded clones.

size | J | V | D | DNA | CDR3
NA | TRBJ1-3 | TRBV9 | NA | TGTGCCAGCAGCACAGCACGGGACGGGAGGAGCACCATATATTTT | CASSTARDGRSTIYF
few | TRBJ2-5 | TRBV11-2 | NA | TGTGCCAGCAGCTTAGGATCTAGGGCTCTTGAACAAGAGACCCAGTACTTC | CASSLGSRALEQETQYF
NA | TRBJ2-7 | TRBV4-3 | TRBD2 | TGCGCCAGCAGCCAAGAAGCGGGGGGAACGGGCTCCTACGAGCAGTACTTC | CASSQEAGGTGSYEQYF
NA | TRBJ2-4 | TRBV7-9 | TRBD1 | TGTGCCAGCAGCTCATCTACCGGGACAGGGGGCCCGATAGCCAAAAACATTCAGTACTTC | CASSSSTGTGGPIAKNIQYF
few | TRBJ2-2 | TRBV29-1 | NA | TGCAGCGTTGAATCGCCCAGAAACACCGGGGAGCTGTTTTTT | CSVESPRNTGELFF
NA | TRBJ1-3 | TRBV3-1 | TRBD1 | TGTGCCAGCAGCCAAGCGAGACAGGGAACTGGAAACACCATATATTTT | CASSQARQGTGNTIYF
NA | TRBJ1-4 | TRBV7-2 | TRBD1 | TGTGCCAGCAGCCTAGGGGGCGACACCGGGGAAAAACTGTTTTTT | CASSLGGDTGEKLFF
NA | TRBJ1-1 | TRBV6-2/TRBV6-3 | NA | TGTGCCAGTACGACGGTGAACACTGAAGCTTTCTTT | CASTTVNTEAFF
few | TRBJ2-7 | TRBV27 | NA | TGTGCCAGCAGGCGGCGAGGAACCTACGAGCAGTACTTC | CASRRRGTYEQYF
NA | TRBJ2-7 | TRBV20-1 | NA | TGCAGTGCCCCTGCCGGCAGCTTCTACGAGCAGTACTTC | CSAPAGSFYEQYF
NA | TRBJ2-7 | TRBV29-1 | NA | TGCAGCGTTGAGAAAATCGGGGGTAGCGAGCAGTACTTC | CSVEKIGGSEQYF
few | TRBJ2-5 | TRBV4-2 | NA | TGTGCCAGCAGCCAAGAACGGTTCCAAGAGACCCAGTACTTC | CASSQERFQETQYF
NA | TRBJ2-1 | TRBV3-1 | NA | TGTGCCAGCAGCCAAGAGATAGGTAGCCTACACAATGAGCAGTTCTTC | CASSQEIGSLHNEQFF
NA | TRBJ2-7 | TRBV5-5 | NA | TGTGCCAGCAGCACAGGGATTCGGACTTACGAGCAGTACTTC | CASSTGIRTYEQYF
few | TRBJ2-7 | TRBV25-1 | TRBD1 | TGTGCCAGCAGTGGCCAGACAGGGGGGGCCTACGAGCAGTACTTC | CASSGQTGGAYEQYF